The sample holds a few counts of the clone carrying this T cell receptor beta chain. This CDR3 has 15 residues. Trimming at V came to 3 bases and at J to 4 bases, leaving 11 bases not matched to a gene. The V gene's germline CDR1 is DFQATT and CDR2 SNEGSKA (reference sequence). These data come from a study of blood T cells in healthy people across ages. It was with a sample-barcoded 5' primer and a J-beta primer mix that a second PCR of about 7 to 12 cycles was run. A single record per CDR3 protein comes from TCRdb applying MiXCR to the 5' RACE reads. The table lists fewer than 900,000 distinct CDR3 sequences, approximately 43% of them singletons.

This TCR was recovered from a woman between 55 and 75 years old in good health. The sample consisted of blood. This chain uses TRBV20-1 with TRBJ2-7, with TRBD2 matching over 8 bases. The CDR3 here is CSARETGLGGYEQYF. DNA for the CDR3: TGCAGTGCTAGGGAGACGGGACTAGGCGGTTACGAGCAGTACTTC.